A selection of T cell receptor beta chains follows, all from one sample in a study of cytomegalovirus exposure and HLA in healthy donors. Produced via immunoSEQ multiplex PCR; TCRdb's table is partial and in-frame only. The sample shows about 160,000 clones, approximately 81% of them seen only once. Sequences were obtained from PBMCs. The origin of the receptors is a man aged 50 to 60 in good health and CMV-seropositive. Both conserved end residues are part of each CDR3. D genes are given only for firm matches. Rows give clone size only sometimes, using once, few, many, or a class for an expanded clone.

NA	NA	TRBV9	TRBJ2-7	TGTGCCAGCAGCGGTTCCACAGGGTCGGGCGAGCAGTACTTC	CASSGSTGSGEQYF
NA	NA	TRBV28	TRBJ2-7	TGTGCCAGCAGTACCACAAGGGGCCCTACCCTCCACGAGCAGTACTTC	CASSTTRGPTLHEQYF
TRBD1	NA	TRBV4-1	TRBJ1-2	TGCGCCAGCAGCAGCCGGACAGGGGGCGTCACCTATGGCTACACCTTC	CASSSRTGGVTYGYTF
TRBD2	NA	TRBV7-9	TRBJ2-5	TGTGCCAGCAGCCGTAGCGGGGGGGAGGAGACCCAGTACTTC	CASSRSGGEETQYF
TRBD1	NA	TRBV19	TRBJ1-2	TGTGCCAGTACCCCCGGGACAGCTGGCTACACCTTC	CASTPGTAGYTF
TRBD1	NA	TRBV4-2	TRBJ1-5	TGTGCCAGCAGCCAAGAGGACAGGTCGTATCAGCCCCAGCATTTT	CASSQEDRSYQPQHF
NA	few	TRBV5-4	TRBJ2-5	TGTGCCAGCAGCCCGGCTGGAGGGTACCAAGAGACCCAGTACTTC	CASSPAGGYQETQYF
NA	NA	TRBV18	TRBJ1-2	TGTGCCAGCTCACCAGGGGGGGCCTATGGCTACACCTTC	CASSPGGAYGYTF
NA	NA	TRBV7-8	TRBJ1-5	TGTGCCAGCAGCTTAGGACAGGCTCAGCCCCAGCATTTT	CASSLGQAQPQHF
NA	few	TRBV5-4	TRBJ2-6	TGTGCCAGCAGCTTGCGACGAGGCTCTGGGGCCAACGTCCTGACTTTC	CASSLRRGSGANVLTF
NA	NA	TRBV21-1	TRBJ2-1	TGTGCCAGCAGCATAGACAGCAATGAGCAGTTCTTC	CASSIDSNEQFF
NA	NA	TRBV7-6	TRBJ2-3	TGTGCCAGCAGCCGGAGCACAGATACGCAGTATTTT	CASSRSTDTQYF
TRBD1	NA	TRBV2	TRBJ2-2	TGTGCCAGCAGTCAGGGGACAGATTCGACCGGGGAGCTGTTTTTT	CASSQGTDSTGELFF
TRBD1	NA	TRBV2	TRBJ1-1	TGTGCCAGCTCCGCCGGAAGGACAGGCAAGAACACTGAAGCTTTCTTT	CASSAGRTGKNTEAFF
NA	NA	TRBV2	TRBJ2-3	TGTGCCAGCACCGAGGAGCTCCTGAAGCTTCGAAGCACAGATACGCAGTATTTT	CASTEELLKLRSTDTQYF
NA	NA	TRBV5-5	TRBJ1-1	TGTGCCAGCAGCAGATGGACAGCTAACACTGAAGCTTTCTTT	CASSRWTANTEAFF
TRBD1	NA	TRBV23-1	TRBJ2-7	TGCGCCAGCAGTCAATCTGAGACAGGGACCTACGAGCAGTACTTC	CASSQSETGTYEQYF
NA	NA	TRBV5-1	TRBJ2-3	TGCGCCAGCAGCTCAGTACCCACAGATACGCAGTATTTT	CASSSVPTDTQYF
TRBD2	NA	TRBV25-1	TRBJ2-1	TGTGCCGCCGGGACTAGCGGGTACAATGAGCAGTTCTTC	CAAGTSGYNEQFF
NA	NA	TRBV28	TRBJ2-3	TGTGCCAGCAGTCCCCCAAATACAGGTCAAGATACGCAGTATTTT	CASSPPNTGQDTQYF
NA	NA	TRBV19	TRBJ2-5	TGTGCCAGTCAAGCAGGGCTGTGGCAAGAGACCCAGTACTTC	CASQAGLWQETQYF
NA	NA	TRBV5-1	TRBJ2-7	TGCGCCAGCAGCTTGAATCAGGGCGAGCAGTACTTC	CASSLNQGEQYF
NA	NA	TRBV28	TRBJ2-7	TGTGCCAGCAGCCCCACGGTTTCCTACGAGCAGTACTTC	CASSPTVSYEQYF
NA	NA	TRBV30	TRBJ1-5	TGTGCCTGGAGTGGGGCCCTCGGGGGTGGTCAGCCCCAGCATTTT	CAWSGALGGGQPQHF